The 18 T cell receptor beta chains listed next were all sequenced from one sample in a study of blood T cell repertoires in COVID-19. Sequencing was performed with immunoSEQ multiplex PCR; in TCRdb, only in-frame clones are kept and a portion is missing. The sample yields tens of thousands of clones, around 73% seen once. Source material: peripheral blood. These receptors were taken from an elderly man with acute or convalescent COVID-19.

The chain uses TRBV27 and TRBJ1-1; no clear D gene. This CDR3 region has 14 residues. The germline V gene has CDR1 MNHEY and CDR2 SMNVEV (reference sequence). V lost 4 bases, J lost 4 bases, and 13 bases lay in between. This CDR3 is CASSSPGKVTEAFF. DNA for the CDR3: TGTGCCAGCAGTTCCCCGGGGAAGGTCACTGAAGCTTTCTTT.

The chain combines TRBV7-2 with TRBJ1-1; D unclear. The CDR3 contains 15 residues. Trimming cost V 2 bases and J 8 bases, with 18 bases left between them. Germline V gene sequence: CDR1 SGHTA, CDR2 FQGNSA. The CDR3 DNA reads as TGTGCCAGCAGCTTACTTGGGAGTGGGTCGCCCGAAGCTTTCTTT. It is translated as CASSLLGSGSPEAFF. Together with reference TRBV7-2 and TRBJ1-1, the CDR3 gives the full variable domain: GAGVSQSPSNKVTEKGKDVELRCDPISGHTALYWYRQSLGQGLEFLIYFQGNSAPDKSGLPSDRFSAERTGGSVSTLTIQRTQQEDSAVYLCASSLLGSGSPEAFFGQGTRLTVV.

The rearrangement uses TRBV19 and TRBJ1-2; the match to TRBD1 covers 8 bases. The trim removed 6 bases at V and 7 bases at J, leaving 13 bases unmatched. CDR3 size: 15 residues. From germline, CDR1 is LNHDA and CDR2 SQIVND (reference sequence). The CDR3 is CASRNTGTGWGGYTF. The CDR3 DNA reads TGTGCCAGTAGGAACACTGGGACAGGTTGGGGTGGCTACACCTTC.

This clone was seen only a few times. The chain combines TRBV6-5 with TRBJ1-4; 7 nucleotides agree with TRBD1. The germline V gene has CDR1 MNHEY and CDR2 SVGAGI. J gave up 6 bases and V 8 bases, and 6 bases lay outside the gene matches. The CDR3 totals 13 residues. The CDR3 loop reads CASQGGRDEKLFF. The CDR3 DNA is TGTGCCAGCCAGGGGGGTAGAGATGAAAAACTGTTTTTT.

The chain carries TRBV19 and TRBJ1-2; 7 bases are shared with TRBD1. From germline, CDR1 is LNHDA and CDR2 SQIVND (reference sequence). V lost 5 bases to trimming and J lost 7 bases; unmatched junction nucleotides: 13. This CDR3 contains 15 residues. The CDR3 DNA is TGTGCCAGTAGTCTAACCGCACAGGGGTTCGTTGGCTACACCTTC. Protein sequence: CASSLTAQGFVGYTF.

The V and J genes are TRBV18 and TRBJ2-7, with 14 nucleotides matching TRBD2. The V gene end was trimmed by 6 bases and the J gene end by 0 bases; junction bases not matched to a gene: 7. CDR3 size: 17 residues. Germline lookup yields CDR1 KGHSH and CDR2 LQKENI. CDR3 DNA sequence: TGTGCCAGCTCGCAAGGGACTAGCGGGGGTTTCTCCTACGAGCAGTACTTC. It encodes CASSQGTSGGFSYEQYF.

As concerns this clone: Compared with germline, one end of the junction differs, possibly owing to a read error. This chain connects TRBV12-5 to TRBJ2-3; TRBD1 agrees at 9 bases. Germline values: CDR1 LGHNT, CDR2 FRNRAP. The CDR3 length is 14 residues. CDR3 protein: CASGLDRGYNTQYF. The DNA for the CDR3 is TGTGCTAGCGGTTTGGACAGGGGTTACAATACGCAGTATTTT.

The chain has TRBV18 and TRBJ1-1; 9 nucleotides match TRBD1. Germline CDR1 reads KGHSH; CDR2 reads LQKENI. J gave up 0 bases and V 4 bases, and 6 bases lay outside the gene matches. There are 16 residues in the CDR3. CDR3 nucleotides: TGTGCCAGCTCACAAGACAGGGGGGGGATGAACACTGAAGCTTTCTTT. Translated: CASSQDRGGMNTEAFF.

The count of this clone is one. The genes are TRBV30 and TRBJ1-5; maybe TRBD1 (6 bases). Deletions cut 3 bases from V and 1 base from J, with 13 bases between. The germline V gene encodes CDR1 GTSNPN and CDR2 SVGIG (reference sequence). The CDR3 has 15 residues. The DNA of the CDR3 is TGTGCCTGGAGGGGGGCAGGCCCAAGCAATCAGCCCCAGCATTTT. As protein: CAWRGAGPSNQPQHF. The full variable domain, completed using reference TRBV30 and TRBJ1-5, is SQTIHQWPATLVQPVGSPLSLECTVEGTSNPNLYWYRQAAGRGLQLLFYSVGIGQISSEVPQNLSASRPQDRQFILSSKKLLLSDSGFYLCAWRGAGPSNQPQHFGDGTRLSIL.

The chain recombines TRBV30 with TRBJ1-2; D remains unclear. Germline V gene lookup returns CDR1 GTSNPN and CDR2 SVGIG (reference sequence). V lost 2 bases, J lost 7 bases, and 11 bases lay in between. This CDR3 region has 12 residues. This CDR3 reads CAWSFWETGYTF. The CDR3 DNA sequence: TGTGCCTGGAGTTTTTGGGAGACTGGCTACACCTTC.

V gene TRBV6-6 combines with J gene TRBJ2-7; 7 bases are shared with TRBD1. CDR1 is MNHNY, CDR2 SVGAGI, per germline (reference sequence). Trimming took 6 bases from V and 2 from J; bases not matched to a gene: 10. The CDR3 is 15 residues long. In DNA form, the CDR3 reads TGTGCCAGCAGCCGAGACAGGGACAGACCCTACGAGCAGTACTTC. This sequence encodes CASSRDRDRPYEQYF.

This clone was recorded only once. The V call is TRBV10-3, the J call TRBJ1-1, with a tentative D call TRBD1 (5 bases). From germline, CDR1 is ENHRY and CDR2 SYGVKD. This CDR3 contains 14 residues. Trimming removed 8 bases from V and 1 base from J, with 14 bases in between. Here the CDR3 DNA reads TGTGCCATCGGGCAGGGAGGGACGAACACTGAAGCTTTCTTT. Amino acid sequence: CAIGQGGTNTEAFF.

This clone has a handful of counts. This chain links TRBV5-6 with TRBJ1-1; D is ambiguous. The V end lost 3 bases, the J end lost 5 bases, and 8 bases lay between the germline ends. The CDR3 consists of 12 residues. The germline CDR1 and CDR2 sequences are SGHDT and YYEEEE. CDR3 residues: CASSSHRTEAFF. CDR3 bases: TGTGCCAGCAGCTCCCACAGAACTGAAGCTTTCTTT. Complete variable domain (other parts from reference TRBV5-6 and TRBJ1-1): DAGVTQSPTHLIKTRGQQVTLRCSPKSGHDTVSWYQQALGQGPQFIFQYYEEEERQRGNFPDRFSGHQFPNYSSELNVNALLLGDSALYLCASSSHRTEAFFGQGTRLTVV.

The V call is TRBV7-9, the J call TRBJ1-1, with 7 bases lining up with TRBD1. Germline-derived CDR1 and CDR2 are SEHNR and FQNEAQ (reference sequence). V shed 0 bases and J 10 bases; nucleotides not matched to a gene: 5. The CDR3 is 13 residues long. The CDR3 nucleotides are TGTGCCAGCAGCTTAGCCGGGACAGCCACAGCTTTCTTT. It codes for CASSLAGTATAFF.

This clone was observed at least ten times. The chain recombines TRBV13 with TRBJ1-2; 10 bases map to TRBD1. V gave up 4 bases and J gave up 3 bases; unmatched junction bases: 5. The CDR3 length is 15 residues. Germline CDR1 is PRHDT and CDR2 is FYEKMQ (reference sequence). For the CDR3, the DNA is TGTGCCAGCAGCTGGAGAGGACAGGGGGACTATGGCTACACCTTC. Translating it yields CASSWRGQGDYGYTF.

DNA for the CDR3: TGTGCCAGCAGCCCGAGGGGGGGGGCAAGTGGCTACACCTTC. Its translation: CASSPRGGASGYTF. The chain is built from TRBV5-4 and TRBJ1-2, with D tentatively TRBD1 (6 bases). Trimming cost V 4 bases and J 7 bases, with 17 bases left between them. CDR3 size: 14 residues. CDR1 and CDR2 from the germline V gene are SGHNT and YYREEE (reference sequence).

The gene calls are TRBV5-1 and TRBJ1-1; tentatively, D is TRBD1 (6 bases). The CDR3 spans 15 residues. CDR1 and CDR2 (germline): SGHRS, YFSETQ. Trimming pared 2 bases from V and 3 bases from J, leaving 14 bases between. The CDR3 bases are TGCGCCAGCAGCTTTCGGGGGGGGCCGGACACTGAAGCTTTCTTT. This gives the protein CASSFRGGPDTEAFF.

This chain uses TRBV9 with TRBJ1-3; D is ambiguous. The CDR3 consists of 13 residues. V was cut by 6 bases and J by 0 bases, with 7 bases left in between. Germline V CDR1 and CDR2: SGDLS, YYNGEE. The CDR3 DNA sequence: TGTGCCAGCAATCCCAGCTCTGGAAACACCATATATTTT. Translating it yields CASNPSSGNTIYF.